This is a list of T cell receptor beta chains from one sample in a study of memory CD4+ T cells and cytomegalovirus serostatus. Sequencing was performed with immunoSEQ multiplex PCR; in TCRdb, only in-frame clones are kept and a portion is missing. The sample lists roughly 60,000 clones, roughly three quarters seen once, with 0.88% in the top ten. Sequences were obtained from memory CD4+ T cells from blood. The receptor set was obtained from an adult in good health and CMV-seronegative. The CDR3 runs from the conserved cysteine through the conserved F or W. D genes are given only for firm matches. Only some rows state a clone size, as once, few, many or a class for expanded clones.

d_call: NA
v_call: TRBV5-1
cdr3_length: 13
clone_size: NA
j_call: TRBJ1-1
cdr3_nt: TGCGCCAGCAGTTCCAGTTCGGTCACTGAAGCTTTCTTT
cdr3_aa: CASSSSSVTEAFF

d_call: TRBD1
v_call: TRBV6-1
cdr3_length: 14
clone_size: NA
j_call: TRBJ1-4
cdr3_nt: TGTGCCAGCAAAGACAGGGTTACTAATGAAAAACTGTTTTTT
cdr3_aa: CASKDRVTNEKLFF

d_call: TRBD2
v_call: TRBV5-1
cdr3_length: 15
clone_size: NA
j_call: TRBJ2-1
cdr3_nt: TGCGCCAGCGAAAGAGTGGGACTAGCGTCCAATGAGCAGTTCTTC
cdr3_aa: CASERVGLASNEQFF

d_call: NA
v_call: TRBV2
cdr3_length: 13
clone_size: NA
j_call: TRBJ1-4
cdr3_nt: TGTGCCATCTCTCCCGGAGGGTATGAAAAACTGTTTTTT
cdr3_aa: CAISPGGYEKLFF

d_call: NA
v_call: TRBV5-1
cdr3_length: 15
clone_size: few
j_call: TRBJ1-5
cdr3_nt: TGCGCCAGCAGTGTTTCGCCTAGTCAGAATCAGCCCCAGCATTTT
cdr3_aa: CASSVSPSQNQPQHF

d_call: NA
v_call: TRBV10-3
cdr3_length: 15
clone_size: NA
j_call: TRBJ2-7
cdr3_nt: TGTGCCATCAGTGATGGGGGGAAATCAACCTACGAGCAGTACTTC
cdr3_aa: CAISDGGKSTYEQYF

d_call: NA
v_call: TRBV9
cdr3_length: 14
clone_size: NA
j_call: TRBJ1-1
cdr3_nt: TGTGCCAGCAGCGTAGCTGCAGTGAACACTGAAGCTTTCTTT
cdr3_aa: CASSVAAVNTEAFF

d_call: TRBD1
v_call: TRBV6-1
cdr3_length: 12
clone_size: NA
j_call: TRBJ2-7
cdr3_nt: TGTGCCAGCAGTGCACAGGGGTACGAGCAGTACTTC
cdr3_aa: CASSAQGYEQYF

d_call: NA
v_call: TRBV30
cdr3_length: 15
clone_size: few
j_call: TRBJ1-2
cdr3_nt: TGTGCCTGGAGTAATTGGGGTTTGGGGGCGCTTGGCTACACCTTC
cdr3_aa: CAWSNWGLGALGYTF

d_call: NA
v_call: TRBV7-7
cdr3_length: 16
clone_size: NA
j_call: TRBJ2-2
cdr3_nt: TGTGCTAGCAGCTTATCCCCAGTAGGGAACACCGGGGAGCTGTTTTTT
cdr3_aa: CASSLSPVGNTGELFF

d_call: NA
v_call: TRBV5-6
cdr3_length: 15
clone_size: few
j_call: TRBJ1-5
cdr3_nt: TGTGCCAGCAGCTTTAGGGCGGGGAGCAATCAGCCCCAGCATTTT
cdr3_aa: CASSFRAGSNQPQHF

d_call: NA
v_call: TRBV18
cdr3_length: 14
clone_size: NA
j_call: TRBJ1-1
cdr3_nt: TGTGCCAGCTCACCACAGGAGATGAACACTGAAGCTTTCTTT
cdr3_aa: CASSPQEMNTEAFF

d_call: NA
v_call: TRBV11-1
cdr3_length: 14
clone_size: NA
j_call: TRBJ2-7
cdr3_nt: TGTGCCAGCAGTGCGATAGGAGGCTCCTACGAGCAGTACTTC
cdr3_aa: CASSAIGGSYEQYF

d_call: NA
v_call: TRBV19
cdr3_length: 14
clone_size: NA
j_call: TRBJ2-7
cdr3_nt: TGTGCCAGTAGTATCTCAGCGAGGACCTACGAGCAGTACTTC
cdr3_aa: CASSISARTYEQYF

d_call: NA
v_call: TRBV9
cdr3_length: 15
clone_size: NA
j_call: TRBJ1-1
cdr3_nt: TGTGCCAGCAGCCCAAGGGGGACGGTGAACACTGAAGCTTTCTTT
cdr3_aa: CASSPRGTVNTEAFF

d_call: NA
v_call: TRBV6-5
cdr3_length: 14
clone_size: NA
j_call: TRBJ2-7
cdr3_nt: TGTGCCAGCAAGCCCGAGACAGGGAGGTACGAGCAGTACTTC
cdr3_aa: CASKPETGRYEQYF

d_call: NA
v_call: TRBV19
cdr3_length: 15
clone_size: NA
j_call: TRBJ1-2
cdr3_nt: TGTGCCAGTAGCGTAATCTTGGACATAAACTATGGCTACACCTTC
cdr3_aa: CASSVILDINYGYTF

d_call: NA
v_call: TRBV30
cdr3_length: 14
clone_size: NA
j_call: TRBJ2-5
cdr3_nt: TGTGCCTGGAGCCCGGGACCTGGCCTCGGGTCCCAGTACTTC
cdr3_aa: CAWSPGPGLGSQYF

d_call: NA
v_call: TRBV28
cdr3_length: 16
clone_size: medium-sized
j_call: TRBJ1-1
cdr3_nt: TGTGCCAGCAGTTTGGTGACAGGAATCATGAACACTGAAGCTTTCTTT
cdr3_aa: CASSLVTGIMNTEAFF

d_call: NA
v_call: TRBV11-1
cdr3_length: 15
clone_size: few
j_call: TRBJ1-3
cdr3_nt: TGTGCCAGCAGCTTGCTTTCGGGGGCTGGAAACACCATATATTTT
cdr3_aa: CASSLLSGAGNTIYF

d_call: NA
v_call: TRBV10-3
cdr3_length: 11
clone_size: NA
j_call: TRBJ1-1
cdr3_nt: TGTGCCCCTTCCCCAGGGATTGAAGCTTTCTTT
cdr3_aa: CAPSPGIEAFF

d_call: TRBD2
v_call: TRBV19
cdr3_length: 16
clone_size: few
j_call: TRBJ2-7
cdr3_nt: TGTGCCAGTAGTCTGTCGGGACTAGCCGCAACCTACGAGCAGTACTTC
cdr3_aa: CASSLSGLAATYEQYF